This T cell receptor (beta chain) is from a study of CD8+ T cells in alopecia areata. Across the study: It was roughly 7-11-week-old female C3H/HeJ mice that received skin from approximately 6-13-month-old C3H/HeJ graft donors with spontaneous alopecia. General study points: Relative to mice, TCR sharing across patients was less clear, a difference possibly HLA-related.

Following RNA extraction, reverse transcription yielded cDNA that acted as the sequencing template. Only in-frame clones appear in the TCRdb table, and some are missing; sequencing was by immunoSEQ multiplex PCR. The data show approximately 10,000 clones, with none appearing a single time. Germline V gives CDR1 SQVVS, CDR2 ANEGSEA. This CDR3 is built from 13 residues. A note on this clone: Its cognate antigen is unknown. Gene and germline names: mouse. The read terminates 4 residues ahead of where the CDR3 ends, so the germline J gene completes it.

It was with CD4, CD8alpha, NKG2D, NKG2ACE and other markers that pooled cutaneous lymph node cells were sorted. The sequence derives from a C3H/HeJ mouse with alopecia areata. Strain haplotype at MHC: H2-k. Source material: CD8+ T cells sorted from a lymph node. The chain joins TRBV30 to TRBJ2-7; 9 bases fit TRBD2. The CDR3 loop is CSSRDWGGYEQYF. The CDR3 DNA, read in part, is TGTAGTTCTAGAGACTGGGGGGGATAT.